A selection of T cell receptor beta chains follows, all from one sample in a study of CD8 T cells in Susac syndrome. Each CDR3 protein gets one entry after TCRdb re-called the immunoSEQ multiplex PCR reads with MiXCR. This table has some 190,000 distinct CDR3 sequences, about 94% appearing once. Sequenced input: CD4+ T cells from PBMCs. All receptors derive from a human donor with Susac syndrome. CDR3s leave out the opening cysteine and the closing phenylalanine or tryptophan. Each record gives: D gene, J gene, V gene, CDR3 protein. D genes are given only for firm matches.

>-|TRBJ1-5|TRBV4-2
ASSHLPGEGPQPQH
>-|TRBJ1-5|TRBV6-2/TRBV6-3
ASSRGKGGQPQH
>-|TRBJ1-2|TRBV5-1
ATGFNYGYT
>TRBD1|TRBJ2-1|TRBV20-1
SARVPRTGNDNEQF
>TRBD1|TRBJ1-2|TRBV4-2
ASSPRTGANYGYT
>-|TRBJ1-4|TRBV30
ACSGDLNEKLF
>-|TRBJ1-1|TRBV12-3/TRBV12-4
ASNKGGNTEAF
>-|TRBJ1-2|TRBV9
ANPSRQENGYGYT
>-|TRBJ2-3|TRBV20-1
SEGGTDTQY
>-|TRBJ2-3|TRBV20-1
SARDSGGVETDTQY
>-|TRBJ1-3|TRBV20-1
SARDADNAISGNTIY
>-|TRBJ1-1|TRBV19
ASSAREFLEAF
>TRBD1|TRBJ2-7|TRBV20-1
SALGQGEHEQY
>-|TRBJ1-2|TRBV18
ASSPVFSDGYT
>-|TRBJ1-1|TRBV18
ASSPAGTLSGNTEAF
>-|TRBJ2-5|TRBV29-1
SVEGVETQY
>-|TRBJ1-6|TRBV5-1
ASCRVEDSPLH
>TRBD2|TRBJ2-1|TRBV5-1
ASSFIGVRGVYNEQF
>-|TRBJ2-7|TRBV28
ASTIGDFSYEQY
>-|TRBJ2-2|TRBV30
AWRGGSGTSNTGELF
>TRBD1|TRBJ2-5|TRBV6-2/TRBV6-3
ASSSGQDSYQETQY
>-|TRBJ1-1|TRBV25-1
ASSDWGGTEAF
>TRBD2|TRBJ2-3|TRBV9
ASSVGGRRGSTDTQY
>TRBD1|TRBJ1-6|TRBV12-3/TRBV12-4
ASSPGQSSSYNSPLH
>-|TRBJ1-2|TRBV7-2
ASSPEGALNYGYT
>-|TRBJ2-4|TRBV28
ASSRGMGNIQY
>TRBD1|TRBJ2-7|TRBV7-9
ASSRTTGGEQY
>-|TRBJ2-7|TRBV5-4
ASSSRGGDEQY
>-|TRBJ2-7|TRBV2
ASSESPTLPPQY
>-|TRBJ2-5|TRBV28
ASRGQETQY
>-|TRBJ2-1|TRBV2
ASSWTHEQF
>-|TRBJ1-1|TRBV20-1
SATPHGGRNTEAF
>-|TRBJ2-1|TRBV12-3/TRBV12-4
ASGQLARNNEQF
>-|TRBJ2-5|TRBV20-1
SAPPFAGLSLETQY
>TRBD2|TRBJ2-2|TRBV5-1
ASSTGLAANTGELF
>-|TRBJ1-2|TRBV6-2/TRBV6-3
ASSYRQTDGYT
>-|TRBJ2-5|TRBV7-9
ASGGGQYQETQY
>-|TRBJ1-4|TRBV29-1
SVSLAVPSPATNEKLF
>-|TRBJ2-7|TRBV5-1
ASRRPGSHYEQY
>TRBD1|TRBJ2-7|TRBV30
AWSQDRGHSSYEQY
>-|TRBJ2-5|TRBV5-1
ASSLGGPQQETQY
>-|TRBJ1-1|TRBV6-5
ATHRVYGNTEAF
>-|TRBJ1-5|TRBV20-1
SASPGDQPQH
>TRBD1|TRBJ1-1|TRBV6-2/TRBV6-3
ATQDRMNTEAF
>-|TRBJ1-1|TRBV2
ASSDSWIAEAF
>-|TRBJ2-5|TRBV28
ASNAAQETQY
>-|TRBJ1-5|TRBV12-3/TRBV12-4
ASSELPDQPQH
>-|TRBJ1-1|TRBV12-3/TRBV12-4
ASSLTGRNTEAF
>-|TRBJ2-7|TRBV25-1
ASSESEGRENSYEQY
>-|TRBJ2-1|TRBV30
AWSVGHSGYNEQF
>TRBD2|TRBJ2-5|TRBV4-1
ASSLPPGLAGSMETQY
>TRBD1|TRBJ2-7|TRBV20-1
SARGRRGGQGSYEQY